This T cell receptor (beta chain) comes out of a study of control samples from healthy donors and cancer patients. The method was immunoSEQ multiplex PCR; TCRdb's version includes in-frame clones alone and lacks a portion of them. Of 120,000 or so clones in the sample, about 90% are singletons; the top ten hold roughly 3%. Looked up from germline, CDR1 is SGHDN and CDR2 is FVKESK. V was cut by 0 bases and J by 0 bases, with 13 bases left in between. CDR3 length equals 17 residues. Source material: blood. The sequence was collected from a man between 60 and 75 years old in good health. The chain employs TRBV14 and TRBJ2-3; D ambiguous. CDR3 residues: CASSQDRLLTSTDTQYF. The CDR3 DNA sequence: TGTGCCAGCAGCCAAGACCGACTCCTAACTAGCACAGATACGCAGTATTTT. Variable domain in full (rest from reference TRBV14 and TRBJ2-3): EAGVTQFPSHSVIEKGQTVTLRCDPISGHDNLYWYRRVMGKEIKFLLHFVKESKQDESGMPNNRFLAERTGGTYSTLKVQPAELEDSGVYFCASSQDRLLTSTDTQYFGPGTRLTVL.